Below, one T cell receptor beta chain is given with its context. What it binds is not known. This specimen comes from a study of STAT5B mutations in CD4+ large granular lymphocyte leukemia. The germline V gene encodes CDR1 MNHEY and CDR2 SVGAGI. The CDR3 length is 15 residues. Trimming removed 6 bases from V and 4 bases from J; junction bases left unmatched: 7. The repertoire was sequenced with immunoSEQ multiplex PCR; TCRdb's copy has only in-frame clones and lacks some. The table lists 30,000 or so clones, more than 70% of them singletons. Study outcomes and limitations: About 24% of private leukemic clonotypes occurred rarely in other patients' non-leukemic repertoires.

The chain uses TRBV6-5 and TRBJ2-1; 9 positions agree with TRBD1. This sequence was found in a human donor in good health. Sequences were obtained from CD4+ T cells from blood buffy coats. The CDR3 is CASRQRQGDYNEQFF. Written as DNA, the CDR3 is TGTGCCAGCAGACAACGACAGGGGGATTACAATGAGCAGTTCTTC.